Below are 8 T cell receptor beta chains sequenced from a single sample in a study of shared clonotypes between healthy human individuals. Naive CD8 cells lacked CD45RO, underwent positive selection for CCR7 and left out terminally differentiated effector memory CD45RA+ cells. TCRdb's table, derived via immunoSEQ multiplex PCR, lists solely in-frame clones and lacks some. The data contain about 2.2 million clones, roughly 91% of them singletons. The source material was naive CD8+ T cells from PBMCs. Source of these receptors: a man between 18 and 35 years old in good health. Some clones in this sample may be carry-over from other donors' samples.

A remark on this clone: Other DNA sequences in the same sample also yield this CDR3. V gene TRBV27 combines with J gene TRBJ1-5, with D hard to call. Trimming took 1 base from V and 1 from J, leaving 5 bases between them. CDR1 is MNHEY and CDR2 is SMNVEV in the germline V gene (reference sequence). The CDR3 runs 14 residues. The CDR3 is CASSLLGSNQPQHF. DNA for the CDR3: TGTGCCAGCAGTTTATTGGGGAGCAATCAGCCCCAGCATTTT.

This clone turned up a few times. V is TRBV29-1 and J is TRBJ1-1, with 7 bases matching TRBD1. The CDR3 is 13 residues long. Germline V gene sequence: CDR1 SQVTM, CDR2 ANQGSEA. Germline trimming cut 7 bases from V and 3 bases from J; bases unmatched to any gene: 8. The CDR3 coding sequence is TGCAGCGACCGACAGGGAGGGGACACTGAAGCTTTCTTT. It translates to CSDRQGGDTEAFF.

V gene TRBV7-9 combines with J gene TRBJ1-6; D not certain. Germline-derived CDR1 and CDR2 are SEHNR and FQNEAQ (reference sequence). Deletions cut 1 base from V and 8 bases from J, with 9 bases between. The CDR3 has 14 residues. The CDR3 DNA sequence: TGTGCCAGCAGCTTAGTGAGGAGTCATTCACCCCTCCACTTT. Amino acids: CASSLVRSHSPLHF. The entire variable domain, with the rest obtained from reference TRBV7-9 and TRBJ1-6, is as follows: DTGVSQNPRHKITKRGQNVTFRCDPISEHNRLYWYRQTLGQGPEFLTYFQNEAQLEKSRLLSDRFSAERPKGSFSTLEIQRTEQGDSAMYLCASSLVRSHSPLHFGNGTRLTVT.

V and J are TRBV28 and TRBJ1-5, with D possibly TRBD1 on 5 matching bases. The CDR3 is 16 residues long. Trimming left V 3 bases short and J 2 bases short, with 14 bases between. In germline, CDR1 is MDHEN, CDR2 SYDVKM. The CDR3 sequence: CASSFLRGQGNQPQHF. The CDR3, as DNA: TGTGCCAGCAGTTTCCTTCGTGGACAAGGCAATCAGCCCCAGCATTTT.

The chain recombines TRBV6-5 with TRBJ2-1; no reliable D call. The CDR3 covers 11 residues. Trimming took off 0 bases at V and 9 bases at J, with 3 bases between the two ends. Per the germline V gene, CDR1 is MNHEY and CDR2 is SVGAGI. The CDR3 coding sequence is TGTGCCAGCAGTTACTCGAGTGAGCAGTTCTTC. It yields the protein CASSYSSEQFF.

The gene calls are TRBV7-6 and TRBJ2-1; weak D call: TRBD2 (6 bases). The CDR3 extends over 15 amino acids. Germline V gives CDR1 SGHVS, CDR2 FNYEAQ. Trimming took off 0 bases at V and 7 bases at J, with 13 bases between the two ends. The CDR3 nucleotides read TGTGCCAGCAGCTTAGCCGCGGGACTCCCTAATGAGCAGTTCTTC. This gives the protein CASSLAAGLPNEQFF.

V is TRBV7-9 and J is TRBJ2-2; D might be TRBD2 (6 bases). The germline V and J ends were trimmed by 1 base and 3 bases, with 15 bases remaining between them. The germline CDR1 and CDR2 sequences are SEHNR and FQNEAQ (reference sequence). The CDR3 totals 17 residues. The CDR3 DNA reads TGTGCCAGCAGCTTAGATTTACTAGCACTTTACACCGGGGAGCTGTTTTTT. Its translation: CASSLDLLALYTGELFF.

This clone appeared a single time. This rearrangement joins TRBV27 to TRBJ2-7; weak D call: TRBD2 (5 bases). V was pared by 5 bases and J by 5 bases, with 16 bases between. Looked up from germline, CDR1 is MNHEY and CDR2 is SMNVEV (reference sequence). This CDR3 is 14 amino acids long. CDR3 amino acids: CASSPTRVINEQYF. The CDR3 DNA is TGTGCCAGCAGTCCCACGAGGGTCATCAACGAGCAGTACTTC.